This T cell receptor beta chain was observed in a study of blood T cells in healthy people across ages. General study points: It was held that the diversity estimates obtained from one million T cells were underestimates. Any conclusive comparison of naive versus antigen-experienced cells was prevented by using unsorted PBMCs.

It was with a sample-barcoded 5' primer and a J-beta primer mix that a second PCR of roughly 7 to 12 cycles was run. MiXCR was run by TCRdb on the 5' RACE reads, yielding one entry per CDR3 protein. Of about 1 million distinct CDR3 sequences in the sample, 35% to 50% were seen once. A remark on this clonotype: Antigen specificity is unknown.

The sequenced material came from blood. The receptor was isolated from a woman in her sixties or seventies in good health.

Here the CDR3 DNA reads TGTGCCAGCAGCTGGGGTGGCGGGGGGTCCTACAATGAGCAGTTCTTC. Protein: CASSWGGGGSYNEQFF. The gene calls are TRBV5-6 and TRBJ2-1; TRBD2 matches at 8 bases. In germline, CDR1 is SGHDT, CDR2 YYEEEE. With 3 bases clipped from V and 1 base from J, the junction kept 6 bases outside the gene matches. The CDR3 runs 16 residues.